This T cell receptor beta chain was retrieved from a study of siplizumab effects on memory and regulatory T cells. CDR3 length: 14 amino acids. V lost 4 bases, J lost 9 bases, and 19 bases lay in between. Germline V gene sequence: CDR1 SGHRS, CDR2 YFSETQ. TCR templates numbering 75,000 to 100,000 were assayed per sample. Sequenced by immunoSEQ multiplex PCR; TCRdb stores in-frame clones only, minus some. The sample holds around 99,000 clones, just over 90% seen once. The study, taken as a whole, reports: Proof of suppressive function in proliferating Tregs from siplizumab cultures was not established. Naive T cells were seen as more diverse than memory cells and as major alloresponse contributors.

To note about this clone: Its specificity is unknown.

The J gene is TRBJ1-2, the V gene TRBV5-1; perhaps TRBD1 as D (5 bases). Sequencing used Tregs sorted from blood. The receptor was isolated from a human donor in good health. CDR3 nucleotide sequence: TGCGCCAGCAGCCCGAGCCCGGGGGTCGAAAGCTACACCTTC. Translation gives CASSPSPGVESYTF.